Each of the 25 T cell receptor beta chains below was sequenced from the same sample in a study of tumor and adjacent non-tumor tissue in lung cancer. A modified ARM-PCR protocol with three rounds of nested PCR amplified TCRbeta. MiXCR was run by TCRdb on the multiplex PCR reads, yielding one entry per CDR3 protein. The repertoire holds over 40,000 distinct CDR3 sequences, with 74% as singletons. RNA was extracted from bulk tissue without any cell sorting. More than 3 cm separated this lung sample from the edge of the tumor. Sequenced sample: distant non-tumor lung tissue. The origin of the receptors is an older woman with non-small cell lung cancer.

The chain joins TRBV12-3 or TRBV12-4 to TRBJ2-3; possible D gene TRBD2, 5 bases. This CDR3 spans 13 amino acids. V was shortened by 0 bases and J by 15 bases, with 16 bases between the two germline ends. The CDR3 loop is CASSLAREDMQYF. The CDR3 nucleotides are TGTGCCAGCAGTTTAGCGAGGGAAGATATGCAATATTTT.

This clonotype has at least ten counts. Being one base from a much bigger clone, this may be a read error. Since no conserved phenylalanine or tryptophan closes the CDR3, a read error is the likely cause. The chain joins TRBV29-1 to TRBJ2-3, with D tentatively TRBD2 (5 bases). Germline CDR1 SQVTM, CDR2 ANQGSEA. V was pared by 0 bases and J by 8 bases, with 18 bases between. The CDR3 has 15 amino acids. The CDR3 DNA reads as TGCAGCGTTGAAGATCTGGGGATAGGCCGGGGTACGCAGTATCTT. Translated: CSVEDLGIGRGTQYL.

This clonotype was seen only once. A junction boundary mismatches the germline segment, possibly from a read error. In DNA form, the CDR3 reads TGTGCCAGCAGTCATGGCCGGGGCGCCACTAAAGCTTTCTTT. Protein product: CASSHGRGATKAFF. The V gene is TRBV6-2 or TRBV6-3, the J gene TRBJ1-1, with D possibly TRBD1 on 5 matching bases. CDR1 and CDR2 (germline): MNHEY, SVGEGT. The CDR3 covers 14 residues.

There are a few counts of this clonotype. CDR3 nucleotide sequence: TGTGCCAGCAGCGGGGTACAGACTAGCACAGATACGCAGTATTTT. Translated: CASSGVQTSTDTQYF. The rearrangement joins TRBV28 to TRBJ2-3; a possible D gene is TRBD2 (5 bases). This CDR3 is built from 15 residues. Germline loops: CDR1 MDHEN, CDR2 SYDVKM. The ends were cut back, 6 bases at V and 0 bases at J, with 13 bases in the middle.

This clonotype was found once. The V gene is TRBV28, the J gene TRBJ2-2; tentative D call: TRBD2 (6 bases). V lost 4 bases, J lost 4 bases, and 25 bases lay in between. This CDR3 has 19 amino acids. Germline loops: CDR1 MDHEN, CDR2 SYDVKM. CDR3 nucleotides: TGTGCCAGCAGTTCTTCCTTTGGTCGGCTGGGGGGAGGCACCGGGGAGCTGTTTTTT. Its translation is CASSSSFGRLGGGTGELFF.

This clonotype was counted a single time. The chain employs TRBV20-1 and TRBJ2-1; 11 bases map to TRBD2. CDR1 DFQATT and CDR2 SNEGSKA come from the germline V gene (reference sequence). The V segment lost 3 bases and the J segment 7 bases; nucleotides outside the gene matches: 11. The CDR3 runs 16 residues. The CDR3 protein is CSASGLAGTRANEQFF. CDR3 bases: TGCAGTGCTAGCGGACTAGCGGGTACCCGGGCAAATGAGCAGTTCTTC.

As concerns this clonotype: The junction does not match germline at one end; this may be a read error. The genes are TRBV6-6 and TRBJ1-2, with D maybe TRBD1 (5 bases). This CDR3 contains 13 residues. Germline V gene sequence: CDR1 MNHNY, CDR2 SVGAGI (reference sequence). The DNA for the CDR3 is TGTGCCAGCTCCCCGGGGGGAGGAAATGGCTACATCTTC. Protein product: CASSPGGGNGYIF.

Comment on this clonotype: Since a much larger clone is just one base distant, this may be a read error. The CDR3, as DNA: TGCGCCAGCATCCGGGAGGGGAGTCAGCCCCAGCATTTT. Translated, it gives CASIREGSQPQHF. The V gene is TRBV5-1, the J gene TRBJ1-5, with D perhaps TRBD1 (5 bases). The V gene lost 6 bases and the J gene lost 6 bases, with 13 bases spanning the gap. The CDR3 loop spans 13 amino acids. CDR1 SGHRS and CDR2 YFSETQ come from the germline V gene.

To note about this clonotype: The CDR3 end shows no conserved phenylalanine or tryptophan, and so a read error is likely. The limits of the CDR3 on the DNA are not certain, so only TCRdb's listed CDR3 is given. The CDR3 is CASSLGQSATEAFL. The chain joins TRBV11-3 to TRBJ1-1; the table's D call, TRBD1, has no DNA check behind it. The CDR3 numbers 14 amino acids, ends counted. Looked up from germline, CDR1 is SGHNT and CDR2 is YENEEA.

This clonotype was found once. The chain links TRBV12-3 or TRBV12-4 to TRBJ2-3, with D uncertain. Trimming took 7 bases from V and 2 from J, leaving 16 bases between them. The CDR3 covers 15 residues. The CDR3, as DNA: TGTGCCAGCAATGTGCTGGGGTTCTACACAGATACGCAGTATTTT. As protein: CASNVLGFYTDTQYF.

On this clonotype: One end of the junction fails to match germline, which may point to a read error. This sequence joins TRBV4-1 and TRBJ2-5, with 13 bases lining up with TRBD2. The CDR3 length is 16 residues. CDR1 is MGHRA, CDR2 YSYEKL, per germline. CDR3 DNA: TGCGCAAGCAGCCAAGATAGACTAGCGGGGGGAGAGACCCAGTACTTC. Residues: CASSQDRLAGGETQYF.

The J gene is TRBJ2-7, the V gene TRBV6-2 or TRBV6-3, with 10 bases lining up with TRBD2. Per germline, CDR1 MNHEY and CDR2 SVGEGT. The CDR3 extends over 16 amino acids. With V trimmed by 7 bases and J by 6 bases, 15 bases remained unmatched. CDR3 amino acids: CASNSPISGRFLEQYF. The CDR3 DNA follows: TGTGCCAGCAACTCTCCAATTAGCGGGAGGTTTCTCGAGCAGTACTTC.

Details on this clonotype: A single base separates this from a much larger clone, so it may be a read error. The DNA for the CDR3 is TGTGCCAGCAGCCGTTTCCTAGGGGAGACCCAGTACTTC. This sequence encodes CASSRFLGETQYF. The chain is built from TRBV7-9 and TRBJ2-5; no reliable D call. CDR1 and CDR2 (germline): SEHNR, FQNEAQ (reference sequence). The CDR3 is made up of 13 amino acids. Trimming removed 5 bases from V and 5 bases from J, with 12 bases in between.

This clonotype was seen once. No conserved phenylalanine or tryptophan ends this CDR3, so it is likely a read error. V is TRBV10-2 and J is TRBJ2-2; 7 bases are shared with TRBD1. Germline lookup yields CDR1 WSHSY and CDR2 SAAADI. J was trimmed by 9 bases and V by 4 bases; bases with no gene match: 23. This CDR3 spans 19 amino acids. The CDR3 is CASSGRVTDRVYFAWELFS. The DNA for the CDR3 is TGCGCCAGCAGTGGCCGAGTGACCGACAGGGTTTATTTCGCCTGGGAGCTGTTTTCT.

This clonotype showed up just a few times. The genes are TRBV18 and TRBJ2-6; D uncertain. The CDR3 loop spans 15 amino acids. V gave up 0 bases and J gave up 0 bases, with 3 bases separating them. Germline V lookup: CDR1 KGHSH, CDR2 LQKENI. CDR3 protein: CASSPPSSGANVLTF. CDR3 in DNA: TGTGCCAGCTCACCACCCAGCTCTGGGGCCAACGTCCTGACTTTC.

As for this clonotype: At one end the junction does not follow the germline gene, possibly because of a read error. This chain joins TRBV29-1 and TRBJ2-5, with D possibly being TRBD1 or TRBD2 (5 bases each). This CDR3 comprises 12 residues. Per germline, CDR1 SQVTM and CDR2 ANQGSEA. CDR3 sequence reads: CSGLHLGETQYF. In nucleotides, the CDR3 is TGCAGCGGATTGCATCTGGGGGAGACCCAGTATTTC. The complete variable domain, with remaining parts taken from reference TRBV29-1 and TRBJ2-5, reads SAVISQKPSRDICQRGTSLTIQCQVDSQVTMMFWYRQQPGQSLTLIATANQGSEATYESGFVIDKFPISRPNLTFSTLTVSNMSPEDSSIYLCSGLHLGETQYFGPGTRLLVL.

This CDR3 is CASSQKLAGDNSVEQFF. DNA of the CDR3: TGTGCCAGCAGCCAGAAACTAGCGGGGGATAACTCGGTGGAGCAGTTCTTC. The genes are TRBV4-2 and TRBJ2-1; 11 nucleotides align to TRBD2. The V gene's germline CDR1 is LGHNA and CDR2 YNFKEQ. Trimming at V came to 3 bases and at J to 10 bases, leaving 14 bases not matched to a gene. CDR3 length: 17 amino acids.

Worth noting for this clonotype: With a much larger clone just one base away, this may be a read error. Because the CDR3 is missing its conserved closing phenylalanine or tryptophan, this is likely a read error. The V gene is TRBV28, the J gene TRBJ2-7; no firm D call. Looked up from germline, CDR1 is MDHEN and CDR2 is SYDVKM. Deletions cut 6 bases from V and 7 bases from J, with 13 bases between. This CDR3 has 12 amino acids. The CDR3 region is CASSIDLREQYI. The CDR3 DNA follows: TGTGCCAGCAGCATAGATCTAAGAGAGCAGTACATC.

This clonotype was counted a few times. CDR3 loop: CAWSFGGKQYF. Written as DNA, the CDR3 is TGTGCCTGGAGTTTTGGGGGCAAGCAGTACTTC. V usage is TRBV30 and J usage is TRBJ2-7, with a possible D match to TRBD1 (6 bases). Trimming removed 2 bases from V and 8 bases from J, with 10 bases in between. Germline V CDR1 and CDR2: GTSNPN, SVGIG (reference sequence). This CDR3 comprises 11 residues.

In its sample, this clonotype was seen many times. Here the CDR3 reads CAIGTSGTHYNEQFF. CDR3 sequence (DNA): TGTGCCATCGGGACTAGCGGGACCCACTACAATGAGCAGTTCTTC. V is TRBV10-3 and J is TRBJ2-1, with 13 bases aligning to TRBD2. Trimming removed 8 bases from V and 3 bases from J; junction bases left unmatched: 4. The CDR3 sequence is 15 residues long. Germline CDR1 and CDR2: ENHRY and SYGVKD.

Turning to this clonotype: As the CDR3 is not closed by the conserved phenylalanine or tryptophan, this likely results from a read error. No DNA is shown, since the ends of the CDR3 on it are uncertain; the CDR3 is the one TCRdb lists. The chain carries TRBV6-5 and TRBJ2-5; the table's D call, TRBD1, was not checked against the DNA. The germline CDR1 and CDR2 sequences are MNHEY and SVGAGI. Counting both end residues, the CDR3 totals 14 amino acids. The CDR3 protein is CASSRTGAQKTQYS.

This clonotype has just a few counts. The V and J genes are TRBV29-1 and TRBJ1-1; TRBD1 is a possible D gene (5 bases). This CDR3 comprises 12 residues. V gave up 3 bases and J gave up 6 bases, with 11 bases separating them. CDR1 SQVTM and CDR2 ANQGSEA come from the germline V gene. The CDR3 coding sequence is TGCAGCGTTGACAGGGATTTCGCTGAAGCTTTCTTT. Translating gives CSVDRDFAEAFF.

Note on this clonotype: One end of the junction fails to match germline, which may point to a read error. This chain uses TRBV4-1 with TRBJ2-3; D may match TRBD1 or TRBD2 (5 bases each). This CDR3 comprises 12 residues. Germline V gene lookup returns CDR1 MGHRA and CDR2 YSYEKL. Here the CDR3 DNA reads TGCTCCAGCAGCCAAGATGGGGGTACCCAGTATTTT. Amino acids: CSSSQDGGTQYF.

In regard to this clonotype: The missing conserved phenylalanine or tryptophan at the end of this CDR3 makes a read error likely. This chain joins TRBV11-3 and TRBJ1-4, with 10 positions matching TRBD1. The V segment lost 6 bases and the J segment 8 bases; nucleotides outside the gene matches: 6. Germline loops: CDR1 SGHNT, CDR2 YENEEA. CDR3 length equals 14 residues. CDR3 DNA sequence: TGTGCCAGCAGTTCCGACAGGGGGCGAGAAAAACTGTTTTGT. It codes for CASSSDRGREKLFC.

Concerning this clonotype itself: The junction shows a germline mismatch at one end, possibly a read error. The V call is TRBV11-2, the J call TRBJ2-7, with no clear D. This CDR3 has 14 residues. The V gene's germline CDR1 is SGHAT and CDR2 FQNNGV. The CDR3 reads CTSSFDGSPYEQYF. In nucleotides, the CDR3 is TGTACCAGCAGCTTTGACGGCAGTCCCTACGAGCAGTACTTC.